This is a list of T cell receptor beta chains from one sample in a study of shared clonotypes between healthy human individuals. The method was immunoSEQ multiplex PCR; TCRdb's version includes in-frame clones alone and lacks a portion of them. The top ten clones hold approximately 10% of a sample with hundreds of thousands of clones, around two thirds of them seen once. Sequencing was carried out using memory CD4+ T cells sorted from blood. The receptors originated from a man aged 25 to 45 in good health. Each CDR3 is given with its conserved first and last residue. The D gene is left open where the match is weak. The size of a clone is reported for some rows only, either as once, few or many, or as a class for expanded clones.

cdr3_nt cdr3_aa j_call v_call d_call clone_size
TGTGCCAGCAGCACCAGGGGCGCTGAAGCTTTCTTT CASSTRGAEAFF TRBJ1-1 TRBV11-3 . .
TGTGCCAGCAGCCTACGCCCTAGCGGCCTTTCCAATGAGCAGTTCTTC CASSLRPSGLSNEQFF TRBJ2-1 TRBV7-8 TRBD2 .
TGTGCCAGCTCACCAAGCGGTGGGGCAGATACGCAGTATTTT CASSPSGGADTQYF TRBJ2-3 TRBV18 . .
TGTGCCAGCAGCCAGACCCGGGAAGGGGAGGTTTGGACCATATATTTT CASSQTREGEVWTIYF TRBJ1-3 TRBV28 . .
TGTGCCAGCAGTGGGTGGGCGGGAGCTGGGGCCAACGTCCTGACTTTC CASSGWAGAGANVLTF TRBJ2-6 TRBV2 TRBD2 .
TGCAGTACAGGGAACAATGAGCAGTTCTTC CSTGNNEQFF TRBJ2-1 TRBV20-1 . many
TGTGCCAGCAGCTTGGTGGCTAACTATGGCTACACCTTC CASSLVANYGYTF TRBJ1-2 TRBV5-4 . .
TGTGCCAGCAGTGGACAGGGTGAGGGAGAGACCCAGTACTTC CASSGQGEGETQYF TRBJ2-5 TRBV2 TRBD1 many
TGCGCCAGCAGCTTGGTTGGGTGGTCTAGCGGTACCGGGGAGCTGTTTTTT CASSLVGWSSGTGELFF TRBJ2-2 TRBV5-1 TRBD2 .
TGCGCCACCTCAGGGCAGGGCAACACTGAAGCTTTCTTT CATSGQGNTEAFF TRBJ1-1 TRBV10-2 . .
TGTGCCAGTAGAGGGCAGACAGGGGGCTCCGGGGAGCTGTTTTTT CASRGQTGGSGELFF TRBJ2-2 TRBV19 TRBD1 .
TGCGCCAGCAGCTTGACGGTTATAGTAGACACTGGGGCCAACGTCCTGACTTTC CASSLTVIVDTGANVLTF TRBJ2-6 TRBV5-1 . .
TGTGCCAGTTTTTTAGCGAGTACCTATGGCTACACCTTC CASFLASTYGYTF TRBJ1-2 TRBV11-2 . .
TGTGCCAGCAGTGTTCGGGAGGGGATATACTTCTCCTACAATGAGCAGTTCTTC CASSVREGIYFSYNEQFF TRBJ2-1 TRBV6-1 TRBD2 .
TGTGCCAGCAGTGACTCGAGTCGGGGGACTGAAGCTTTCTTT CASSDSSRGTEAFF TRBJ1-1 TRBV6-4 . few
TGTGCCAGCAGTTATGGCCAGGCCTCTAGCACAGATACGCAGTATTTT CASSYGQASSTDTQYF TRBJ2-3 TRBV6-6 . .
TGTGCCAGCAGCTTAAGCAGGACCGAGACCCAGTACTTC CASSLSRTETQYF TRBJ2-5 TRBV7-3 . .
TGTGCCAGCAGTGAAGCGGGAGGGAGAAAAGCTTTCTTT CASSEAGGRKAFF TRBJ1-1 TRBV6-1 . once
TGTGCCAGCAGCTCCGTCAGGGGCGCTGAAGCTTTCTTT CASSSVRGAEAFF TRBJ1-1 TRBV11-3 . .
TGCAGCGGTCCAAGGGGGGGAGCAACTAATGAAAAACTGTTTTTT CSGPRGGATNEKLFF TRBJ1-4 TRBV29-1 . .
TGTGCCAGCAGGCACCGGGACTTCTCACCCGGGGTGAACACTGAAGCTTTCTTT CASRHRDFSPGVNTEAFF TRBJ1-1 TRBV13 . .
TGTGCCAGCAGTGCGGAAAAGAACACTGAAGCTTTCTTT CASSAEKNTEAFF TRBJ1-1 TRBV6-4 . .
TGCGCCAGCAGCTTCCAGGGGAAAACAGATACGCAGTATTTT CASSFQGKTDTQYF TRBJ2-3 TRBV5-1 . once
TGTGCCACTAGACCTGGGGAGGGATACTACAATGAGCAGTTCTTC CATRPGEGYYNEQFF TRBJ2-1 TRBV28 TRBD2 .
TGTGCCAGTAGTATGAGAGAGACCCAGTACTTC CASSMRETQYF TRBJ2-5 TRBV19 . .
TGTGCCAGCAGCATAAAGAACTCTGGAAACACCATATATTTT CASSIKNSGNTIYF TRBJ1-3 TRBV6-1 . .
TGTGCCAGCAGTGAACTTGGGCTGCTTGGCAATGAGCAGTTCTTC CASSELGLLGNEQFF TRBJ2-1 TRBV6-1 . .
TGCGCCAGCAGCGTCAATCCCAGACTAGCGGGAGAGACCCAGTACTTC CASSVNPRLAGETQYF TRBJ2-5 TRBV5-1 TRBD2 .
TGCGCCAGCAGTGATCTGGTCTCCTACAATGAGCAGTTCTTC CASSDLVSYNEQFF TRBJ2-1 TRBV10-2 . .
TGTGCCAGTAGCGTTAGCGGTAGAGCCAAAAACATTCAGTACTTC CASSVSGRAKNIQYF TRBJ2-4 TRBV19 . .
TGTGCCAGCAGGGAGCCTAGCGCAACCTACGAGCAGTACTTC CASREPSATYEQYF TRBJ2-7 TRBV6-1 . .
TGTGCCAGCAGTTACTCGGCGTCAATGAACACTGAAGCTTTCTTT CASSYSASMNTEAFF TRBJ1-1 TRBV6-5 . once
TGCGCCAGCAGCTTCGGTCGTAGCAGCTCCTACAATGAGCAGTTCTTC CASSFGRSSSYNEQFF TRBJ2-1 TRBV5-1 . .
TGTGCCAGCAGTTTCGGACAGGACCGGGGGTACTTC CASSFGQDRGYF TRBJ2-7 TRBV28 TRBD1 .
TGTGCCAGCACCCATTACAGGGGTAACAGGGGAAGCTTTGGGGCCAACGTCCTGACTTTC CASTHYRGNRGSFGANVLTF TRBJ2-6 TRBV7-8 TRBD1 few
TGTGCCACCAGCAGAGGCGGGACAGGGGTAATTCGGGAAAAACTGTTTTTT CATSRGGTGVIREKLFF TRBJ1-4 TRBV15 TRBD1 .
TGTGCCACCAGCATTGGCGTCGCGGTTTTCTTT CATSIGVAVFF TRBJ1-1 TRBV15 . .
TGTGCCAGCAGCCCATGGGGACAGGAGACCTCCGAGCAGTACTTC CASSPWGQETSEQYF TRBJ2-7 TRBV7-8 TRBD1 .
TGTGCCAGTTCACTAGCGGGATACTACAATGAGCAGTTCTTC CASSLAGYYNEQFF TRBJ2-1 TRBV27 TRBD2 .
TGTGCCAGCAGCTTAGATCCGGGACAGGGGGGCCAGTACTTC CASSLDPGQGGQYF TRBJ2-7 TRBV11-2 TRBD1 .
TGTGCCTGGAGTCGTTCTGGGGCCAACGTCCTGACTTTC CAWSRSGANVLTF TRBJ2-6 TRBV30 . once
TGTGCCAGCTCCTGGGGACAGGGTGGCGAGCAGTACTTC CASSWGQGGEQYF TRBJ2-7 TRBV18 TRBD1 .
TGTGCCAGCAGTGTTTCACAGAGCACTGAAGCTTTCTTT CASSVSQSTEAFF TRBJ1-1 TRBV6-1 . .
TGTGCCAGCAGCCCCGCCTGGGGTCGATCTGGAGAGCAGTTCTTC CASSPAWGRSGEQFF TRBJ2-1 TRBV11-2 . .
TGTGCCAGTAGCGACCTAGCGTACCGAGAGACCCAGTACTTC CASSDLAYRETQYF TRBJ2-5 TRBV19 . few
TGTGCCAGCAGCCCGAGCACAGGGTCCCAAGAGACCCAGTACTTC CASSPSTGSQETQYF TRBJ2-5 TRBV6-1 . many
TGTGCCTCGCTGACTTCGGGACTAAACACCGGGGAGCTGTTTTTT CASLTSGLNTGELFF TRBJ2-2 TRBV30 TRBD2 once
TGCGCCAGCAGCCCCCAGTTTTTCGGACCAGGGCAGACCCAGTACTTC CASSPQFFGPGQTQYF TRBJ2-5 TRBV5-1 . .
TGTGCCAGCAGTTATCCGGGTGGGCCCCAGCATTTT CASSYPGGPQHF TRBJ1-5 TRBV6-5 . once
TGTGCCAGCTCACTGGGAGTCTACAATGAGCAGTTCTTC CASSLGVYNEQFF TRBJ2-1 TRBV18 . .
TGTGCCAGCCCCGGGCGGGTCAATCAGCCCCAGCATTTT CASPGRVNQPQHF TRBJ1-5 TRBV12-1 . .
TGCGCCAGCAGCTTGGCCCCGGGACAGAGCTTCCAAGAGACCCAGTACTTC CASSLAPGQSFQETQYF TRBJ2-5 TRBV5-1 TRBD1 few
TGCGCCAGCAAACAGCAAACAACTAATGAAAAACTGTTTTTT CASKQQTTNEKLFF TRBJ1-4 TRBV5-1 . .
TGTGCCAGCAGCTTTGAAAACTATGGCTACACCTTC CASSFENYGYTF TRBJ1-2 TRBV11-2 . .
TGTGCCAGCTCACCATCGCTTAGCGGTTACAATGAGCAGTTCTTC CASSPSLSGYNEQFF TRBJ2-1 TRBV18 . .
TGTGCTAGTGGCGGGACTAGTCATGAGCAGTTCTTC CASGGTSHEQFF TRBJ2-1 TRBV12-5 TRBD2 .
TGTGCCAGCAGGCAACCCCCGGGGGAGGCAAGGGGCTACACCTTC CASRQPPGEARGYTF TRBJ1-2 TRBV28 . once
TGCGCCAGCAGTTGGGTAGGGGCCCATGAGCAGTTCTTC CASSWVGAHEQFF TRBJ2-1 TRBV10-1 . .
TGTGCCAGCAGGGGCAGGGGCGGCTACACCTTC CASRGRGGYTF TRBJ1-2 TRBV14 . .
TGTGCCAGCAGCTTCGCGGGAGCCGACAATGAGCAGTTCTTC CASSFAGADNEQFF TRBJ2-1 TRBV7-9 TRBD2 once